This paragraph reports one T cell receptor (beta chain). Its antigen is unidentified. Germline CDR1 is MDHEN and CDR2 is SYDVKM. This CDR3 is built from 15 residues. Losses at the gene ends were 6 bases for V and 1 base for J; bases not matched to a gene: 4. This sample is drawn from a study of cytomegalovirus exposure and HLA in healthy donors. Profiled with immunoSEQ multiplex PCR; TCRdb holds only in-frame clones, not every one. The repertoire holds about 58,000 clones, with more than 90% as singletons. General observations from the study: It was found in a later analysis that first-cohort TCR clusters tended to co-occur in the 90 to 150 validation repertoires. Using the classifier, cytomegalovirus status was reportedly diagnosed with high specificity and sensitivity.

The chain joins TRBV28 to TRBJ2-7; 12 nucleotides line up with TRBD2. Specimen: PBMCs. The clonotype originates from a man between 18 and 35 years old in good health and CMV-seronegative. As DNA, the CDR3 is TGTGCCAGCAGCCGCCTAGCGGGAGGGTCCTACGAGCAGTACTTC. Residues: CASSRLAGGSYEQYF.